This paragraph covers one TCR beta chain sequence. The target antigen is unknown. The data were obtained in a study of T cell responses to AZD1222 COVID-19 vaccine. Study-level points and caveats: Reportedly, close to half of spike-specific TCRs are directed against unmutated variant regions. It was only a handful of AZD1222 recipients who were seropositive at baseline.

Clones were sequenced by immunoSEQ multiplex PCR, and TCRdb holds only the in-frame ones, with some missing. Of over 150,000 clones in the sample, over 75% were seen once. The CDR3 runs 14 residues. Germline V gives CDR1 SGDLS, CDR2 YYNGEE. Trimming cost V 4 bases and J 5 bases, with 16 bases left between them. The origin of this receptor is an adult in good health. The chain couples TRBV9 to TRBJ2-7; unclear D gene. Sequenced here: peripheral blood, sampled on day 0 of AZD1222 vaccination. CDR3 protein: CASSPRLAGDEQYF. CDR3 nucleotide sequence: TGTGCCAGCAGCCCTCGACTGGCTGGGGACGAGCAGTACTTC.